This note documents a single T cell receptor beta chain sequence. The sample comes from a study of cytomegalovirus exposure and HLA in healthy donors. Vbeta (60) and Jbeta (13) primers were used in the PCR. The protocol was immunoSEQ multiplex PCR, while the TCRdb copy is restricted to in-frame clones and leaves out a portion. The sample includes 100,000 to 150,000 clones, around two thirds of them seen just once. The CDR3 has 16 amino acids. V gave up 4 bases and J gave up 8 bases; unmatched junction bases: 16. CDR1 and CDR2 (germline): SGHTA, FQGNSA. The specimen sequenced was PBMCs. This chain connects TRBV7-2 to TRBJ1-2, with 7 bases that match TRBD1. The sequence derives from a middle-aged woman in good health and CMV-seropositive. For the CDR3, the DNA is TGTGCCAGCAGCTCTCCGCCGGGACAGCGGTTGGGAGGCTACACCTTC. The encoded protein is CASSSPPGQRLGGYTF.